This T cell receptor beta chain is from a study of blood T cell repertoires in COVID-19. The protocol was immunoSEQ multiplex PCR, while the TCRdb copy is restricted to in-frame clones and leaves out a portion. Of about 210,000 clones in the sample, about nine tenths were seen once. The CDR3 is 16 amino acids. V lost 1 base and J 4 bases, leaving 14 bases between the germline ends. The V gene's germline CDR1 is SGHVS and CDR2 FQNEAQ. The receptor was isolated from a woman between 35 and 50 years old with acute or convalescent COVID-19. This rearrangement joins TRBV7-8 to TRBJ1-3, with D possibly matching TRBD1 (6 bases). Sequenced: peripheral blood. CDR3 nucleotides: TGTGCCAGCAGCTTAGAGGCCCCAGGGGTCGGAAACACCATATATTTT. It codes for CASSLEAPGVGNTIYF.